This T cell receptor beta chain was captured by sequencing in a study of molecular identifiers for immune sequencing clone quantification. The use of previously described methods and listed TCR primers produced the bulk TCR libraries. TCRdb independently ran MiXCR on the PCR reads; one entry per CDR3 protein. The table lists some 680,000 distinct CDR3 sequences, about 25% of them singletons. Trimming stripped 2 bases from V and 0 bases from J, with 5 bases between. There are 13 residues in the CDR3. Germline CDR1 and CDR2: GTSNPN and SVGIG (reference sequence). This clonotype was observed a handful of times.

The chain recombines TRBV30 with TRBJ1-5; no firm D call. The sample comprised naive CD8+ T cells from blood, with Jurkat cell RNA spiked in. Subset: FACS-sorted CD8+CD4-CCR7+CD45RA+ naive T cells. This sequence was found in a human donor in good health. Some libraries in this study had Jurkat cell RNA spiked in. The CDR3: CAWSQNSNQPQHF. The CDR3 DNA reads TGTGCCTGGAGTCAGAATAGCAATCAGCCCCAGCATTTT.